Sequencing of this TCR beta chain was carried out in a study of human T cells and chemical hapten exposure (dated by TCRdb to about 2021). Regarding the research as a whole: For sensitization, 2% DPC in acetone was applied to a roughly 2 cm by roughly 2 cm area of upper inner arm skin. Throughout the study period of approximately 23 weeks, patients also received therapeutic DPC doses to the scalp every week. Patch testing on the upper back used Finn chambers containing 0.01% DPC, with scoring done after 6 days according to International Contact Dermatitis Research Group standards. Alopecia areata with under or over 50% scalp involvement, alopecia totalis and alopecia universalis were represented in the patient cohort, which was mostly female. Libraries were pooled for sequencing, and per-sample TCR yields varied mainly because of small differences in library volumes within the pool. Peripheral blood TCR repertoire changes were tracked in vivo in alopecia patients during primary and secondary sensitization to the hapten diphenylcyclopropenone (DPC). Patient blood was sampled pre-sensitization (week 0) and at 2, 6 and about 24 weeks after DPC sensitization. Under 30 alopecia patients gave blood for TCR sequencing at one to four time points (pre-sensitization, 2, 6 and 24 weeks).

What the study reported, not specific to this receptor: After repeated subsampling, changes were observed in the strength of the expansion versus patch-test correlation and in the threshold at which the correlation became significant. The number of TCRs above 1 in 1000 frequency did not change with DPC sensitization; there was no evidence of global repertoire structure alterations. A positive correlation was found between the number of PT1 expanded TCRs and patch test score, with significance reached at thresholds 8, 16 and 32 but not 4. All patients had alopecia, a presumed autoimmune disease, so their immune response might differ from that of healthy individuals. Expanded TCRs formed significantly more large CDR3 similarity clusters than pre-sensitization or healthy control sets, consistent with antigen-driven responses.

According to the study, the label for this sample's time point signals: patch test 1, 2 weeks after DPC sensitization. The sample's treatment or condition label, decoded: therapeutic diphenylcyclopropenone sensitization with weekly scalp DPC. Blood at each patch-test visit was drawn before the patch test was applied. Eligible patients were aged 18 to 70, diagnosed with alopecia, deemed suitable for DPC therapy, and excluded if pregnant. Total RNA was isolated from unfractionated whole blood collected in Tempus Blood RNA tubes. CDR3 length: 13 amino acids, cysteine to phenylalanine. The read is trimmed to its CDR3 DNA, 39 bases read in frame from base 1. V is reduced by 4 bases and J by 1 base, leaving a spacing of 7 bases between them. From a lookup of the germline V gene, CDR1 and CDR2 are WSHSY and SAAADI. Libraries were constructed by RACE. Sequencer: NextSeq 500. During library preparation, unique molecular identifiers were attached to individual cDNA molecules so that TCRs could be counted in a quantitative, reproducible way. Each blood RNA sample was used to sequence both TCR alpha and TCR beta chains. The published analysis was carried out like this. The median number of TCRs per sample was some 100,000, ranging from 23,224 to 690,600. V, J and CDR3 annotation of the TCR reads was performed with the Decombinator software suite. To make PS versus PT1 abundance plots, every sample was subsampled to the same number of TCRs (28,000). TCRs were defined as expanded if absent before sensitization and observed at least eight times at the 2-week time point. The public reads were quality trimmed at Q25 with fastp and then assembled into clones with MiXCR by TCRdb, keeping productive beta chains. For every CDR3 protein sequence, its rows merge into one entry that carries the most common genes and DNA. V and J calls and clone size were set by TCRdb, not the authors. The sample table records around 160,000 distinct CDR3 sequences; roughly 15% of these occur just once. In total, the top ten clones hold 1.7% of the sample.

With regard to this clonotype: Its antigen specificity is not known. Per-nucleotide qualities are absent, and no much larger clonotype sits a single base away.

The sequence came from a young woman with alopecia areata. Some clones in this sample may be carry-over from other donors' samples. The specimen comprised whole blood, sampled in connection with sensitization to the hapten diphenylcyclopropenone (DPC). This chain joins TRBV10-2 to TRBJ1-1; no D gene call is confident. The nucleotides read TGCGCCAGCAGTGGACAACGGAACACTGAAGCTTTCTTT. This is translated as CASSGQRNTEAFF.